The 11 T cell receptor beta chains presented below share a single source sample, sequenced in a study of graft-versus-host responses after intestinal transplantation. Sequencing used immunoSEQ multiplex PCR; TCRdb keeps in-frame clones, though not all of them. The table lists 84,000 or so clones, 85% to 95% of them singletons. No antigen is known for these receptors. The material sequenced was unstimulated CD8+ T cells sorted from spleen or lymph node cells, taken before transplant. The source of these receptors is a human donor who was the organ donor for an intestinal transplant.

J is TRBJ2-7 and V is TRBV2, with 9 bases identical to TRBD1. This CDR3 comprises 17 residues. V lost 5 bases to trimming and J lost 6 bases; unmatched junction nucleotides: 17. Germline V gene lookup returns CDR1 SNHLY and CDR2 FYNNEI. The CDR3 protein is CASSPMYRDRESSEQYF. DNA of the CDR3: TGTGCCAGCAGTCCTATGTACCGGGACAGGGAGTCCAGCGAGCAGTACTTC.

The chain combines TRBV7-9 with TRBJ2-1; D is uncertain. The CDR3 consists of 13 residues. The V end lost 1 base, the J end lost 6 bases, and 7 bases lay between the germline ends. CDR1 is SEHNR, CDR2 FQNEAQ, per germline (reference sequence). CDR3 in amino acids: CASSLGLANEQFF. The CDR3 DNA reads TGTGCCAGCAGCTTAGGCCTGGCCAATGAGCAGTTCTTC.

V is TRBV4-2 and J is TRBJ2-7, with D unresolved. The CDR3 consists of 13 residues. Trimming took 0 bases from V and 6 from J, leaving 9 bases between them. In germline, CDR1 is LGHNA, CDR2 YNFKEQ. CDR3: CASSQEGYSEQYF. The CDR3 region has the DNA TGTGCCAGCAGCCAAGAGGGCTACAGCGAGCAGTACTTC.

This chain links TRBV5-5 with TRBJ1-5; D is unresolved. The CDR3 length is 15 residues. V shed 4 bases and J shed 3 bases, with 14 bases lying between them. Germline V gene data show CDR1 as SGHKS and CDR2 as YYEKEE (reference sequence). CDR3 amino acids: CASSQDRGSNQPQHF. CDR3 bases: TGTGCCAGCAGCCAAGATCGAGGTTCCAATCAGCCCCAGCATTTT.

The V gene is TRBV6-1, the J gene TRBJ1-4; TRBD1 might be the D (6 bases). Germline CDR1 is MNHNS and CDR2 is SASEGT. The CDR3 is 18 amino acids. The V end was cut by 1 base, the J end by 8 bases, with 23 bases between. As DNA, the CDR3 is TGTGCCAGCAGTGAAGACGTTTGGCACAGGGTAATGATAGAAAAACTGTTTTTT. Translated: CASSEDVWHRVMIEKLFF.

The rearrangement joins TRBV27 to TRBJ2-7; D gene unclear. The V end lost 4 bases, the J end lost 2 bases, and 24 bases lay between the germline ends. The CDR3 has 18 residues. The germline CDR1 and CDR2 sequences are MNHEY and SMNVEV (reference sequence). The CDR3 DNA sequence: TGTGCCAGCAGTTCAAACCTCTATCATTTTAATAATCCCTACGAGCAGTACTTC. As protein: CASSSNLYHFNNPYEQYF.

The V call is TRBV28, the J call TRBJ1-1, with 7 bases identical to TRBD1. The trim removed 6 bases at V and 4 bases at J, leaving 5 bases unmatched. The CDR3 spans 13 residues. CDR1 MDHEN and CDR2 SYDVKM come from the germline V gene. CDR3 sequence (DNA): TGTGCCAGCAGCACGACAGGGACCACTGAAGCTTTCTTT. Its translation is CASSTTGTTEAFF.

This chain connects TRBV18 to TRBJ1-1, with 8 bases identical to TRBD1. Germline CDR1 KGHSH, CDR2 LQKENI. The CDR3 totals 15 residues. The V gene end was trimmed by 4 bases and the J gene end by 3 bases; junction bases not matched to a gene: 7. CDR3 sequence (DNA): TGTGCCAGCTCACGAGTGGACAGGGACCACACTGAAGCTTTCTTT. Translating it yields CASSRVDRDHTEAFF. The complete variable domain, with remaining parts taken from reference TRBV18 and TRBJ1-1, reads NAGVMQNPRHLVRRRGQEARLRCSPMKGHSHVYWYRQLPEEGLKFMVYLQKENIIDESGMPKERFSAEFPKEGPSILRIQQVVRGDSAAYFCASSRVDRDHTEAFFGQGTRLTVV.

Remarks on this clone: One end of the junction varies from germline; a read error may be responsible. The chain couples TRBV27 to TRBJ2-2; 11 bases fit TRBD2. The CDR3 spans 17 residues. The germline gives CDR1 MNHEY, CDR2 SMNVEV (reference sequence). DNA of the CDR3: TGTGCCAGCAGTGGATTAGCGGGAGGGCCGAATACCGGGGAGCTGTTTTTT. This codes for CASSGLAGGPNTGELFF.

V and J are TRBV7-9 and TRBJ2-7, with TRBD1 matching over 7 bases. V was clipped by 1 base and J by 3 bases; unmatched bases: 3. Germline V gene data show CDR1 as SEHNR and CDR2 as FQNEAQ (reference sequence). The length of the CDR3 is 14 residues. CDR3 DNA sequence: TGTGCCAGCAGCTTAGAGGACAGGAGCTACGAGCAGTACTTC. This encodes CASSLEDRSYEQYF.

CDR3 DNA sequence: TGTGCCAGCAGCTTAACGGGGGGACAGTCCTACGAGCAGTACTTC. Translated, it gives CASSLTGGQSYEQYF. V and J are TRBV7-3 and TRBJ2-7; tentatively, D is TRBD1 (7 bases). CDR3 length equals 15 residues. V shed 0 bases and J shed 1 base, with 10 bases lying between them. Looked up from germline, CDR1 is SGHTA and CDR2 is FQGTGA.